This T cell receptor (beta chain) is from a study of shared clonotypes between healthy human individuals. This clone was counted a few times. The CDR3 has 15 amino acids. V trimming: 0 bases; J trimming: 7 bases; junction bases outside the gene matches: 8. Germline V lookup: CDR1 MNHEY, CDR2 SVGAGI. The repertoire was sequenced with immunoSEQ multiplex PCR; TCRdb's copy has only in-frame clones and lacks some. The sample lists fewer than 400,000 clones, around two thirds occurring once. V and J are TRBV6-5 and TRBJ2-7; 8 positions agree with TRBD2. Source material: memory CD4+ T cells sorted from blood. Subset defined: CD45RA-negative fraction. The origin of this receptor is a man younger than 40 in good health. The CDR3 reads CASSYSGLAPGEQYF. The CDR3 DNA reads as TGTGCCAGCAGTTACTCTGGACTAGCCCCCGGGGAGCAGTACTTC.